These 4 T cell receptor beta chains share one sample of origin, sequenced in a study of radiotherapy plus CTLA-4 blockade in lung cancer. Data came from immunoSEQ multiplex PCR; TCRdb stores just in-frame clones and leaves some out. The data contain tens of thousands of clones, approximately 86% of them singletons. The sample in question was peripheral blood, obtained from a patient treated with radiotherapy plus ipilimumab. All receptors derive from a human donor with non-small cell lung cancer who had a partial response to radiotherapy plus ipilimumab.

The chain links TRBV7-2 to TRBJ1-2; 7 bases match TRBD1. CDR1 and CDR2 (germline): SGHTA, FQGNSA. There are 14 residues in the CDR3. Trimming took 5 bases from V and 5 from J; bases not matched to a gene: 8. The CDR3 sequence: CASSRSGTDYGYTF. CDR3 DNA sequence: TGTGCCAGCAGCCGATCCGGGACAGATTATGGCTACACCTTC.

In the case of this clone: Different DNA sequences within this sample yield the same CDR3. The gene calls are TRBV7-9 and TRBJ2-1, with a tentative D call TRBD2 (6 bases). This CDR3 spans 15 amino acids. Germline loops: CDR1 SEHNR, CDR2 FQNEAQ (reference sequence). Trimming removed 0 bases from V and 4 bases from J, with 10 bases in between. The CDR3 loop reads CASSLASGRYNEQFF. DNA of the CDR3: TGTGCCAGCAGCTTAGCCTCCGGGAGATACAATGAGCAGTTCTTC.

The chain joins TRBV2 to TRBJ2-5, with unresolved D. Between the trimmed V and J ends, which lost 6 bases and 5 bases, there was a span of 10 bases. CDR3 length: 12 residues. Germline assignment: CDR1 SNHLY and CDR2 FYNNEI. This chain's CDR3 is CASSLVRETQYF. In DNA form, the CDR3 reads TGTGCCAGCAGCCTTGTACGGGAGACCCAGTACTTC. Full variable domain (outside the CDR3, taken from reference TRBV2 and TRBJ2-5): EPEVTQTPSHQVTQMGQEVILRCVPISNHLYFYWYRQILGQKVEFLVSFYNNEISEKSEIFDDQFSVERPDGSNFTLKIRSTKLEDSAMYFCASSLVRETQYFGPGTRLLVL.

The rearrangement links TRBV29-1 to TRBJ2-3, with D tentatively TRBD2 (6 bases). Trimming took 6 bases from V and 2 from J, leaving 15 bases between them. The CDR3 is 14 amino acids. CDR1 and CDR2 from the germline V gene are SQVTM and ANQGSEA. In DNA form, the CDR3 reads TGCAGCGTCCTCACGGGAGCCCTCACAGATACGCAGTATTTT. Protein: CSVLTGALTDTQYF.